This entry is about one TCR beta chain. Its antigen is still unknown. This sample is part of a study of identical twins. Study-wide findings and caveats: Analyses based on zero insertions could be partly confounded by invariant MAIT and iNKT cells. High-abundance cord blood beta clonotypes had fewer insertions; memory repertoires showed none.

The germline CDR1 and CDR2 sequences are SGHAT and FQNNGV. V was clipped by 0 bases and J by 3 bases, with 5 bases between them. The CDR3 spans 13 residues. MiXCR was run by TCRdb on the 5' RACE reads, yielding one entry per CDR3 protein. The data hold under 250,000 distinct CDR3 sequences, with 9.5% to 15% observed a single time. The same sample was also used in a study of yellow fever vaccine responses in identical twins. This second report adds: Twin vaccine T cell responses reportedly seemed partly convergent, partly personalized.

Sequencing was carried out using memory (CD45RO+) T cells sorted from blood. The chain links TRBV11-2 to TRBJ1-2; D unclear. The receptor was isolated from a woman younger than 30 in good health. This CDR3 reads CASSLELDYGYTF. The CDR3 nucleotides are TGTGCCAGCAGCTTAGAACTGGACTATGGCTACACCTTC.